This T cell receptor (beta chain) derives from a study of cytomegalovirus exposure and HLA in healthy donors. Broader study findings: No immune exposure information besides CMV serostatus was available.

Trimming shortened V by 6 bases and J by 3 bases, and 2 bases separated the two germline ends. Per germline, CDR1 MNHNS and CDR2 SASEGT. This CDR3 contains 10 residues. This clone was detected only a few times. The antigen remains undetermined. It was with 60 Vbeta and 13 Jbeta primers that the PCR ran. Per the original data handling: In a later analysis, 79 million or so unique TCR beta chains included roughly 11 million shared by two or more donors. Profiling relied on immunoSEQ multiplex PCR, and the TCRdb table lists in-frame clones only, not all of them. V, J and clone size were drawn from that table, and D and trimming were deduced from the DNA. The data contain around 170,000 clones, approximately 71% of them seen just once; the ten biggest clones take up approximately 1.4%.

The sequenced material came from PBMCs. This TCR came from a girl between 5 and 17 years old in good health and CMV-seronegative. The V call is TRBV6-1, the J call TRBJ1-1; D is unresolved. CDR3 region: CASSDTEAFF. CDR3 DNA: TGTGCCAGCAGCGACACTGAAGCTTTCTTT.